Below, 25 T cell receptor beta chains from the same sample are listed, as sequenced in a study of cytomegalovirus exposure and HLA in healthy donors. PCR was performed using 60 Vbeta and 13 Jbeta primers. The assay was immunoSEQ multiplex PCR, and TCRdb's table has in-frame clones only and misses some. The sample includes roughly 150,000 clones, roughly 80% of them seen just once. The specimen sequenced was PBMCs. Receptors were obtained from a male donor in good health and CMV-seronegative.

This clone was found once. The gene calls are TRBV19 and TRBJ1-2; D remains unclear. The CDR3 sequence is 16 residues long. Germline lookup yields CDR1 LNHDA and CDR2 SQIVND (reference sequence). The V gene lost 7 bases and the J gene lost 3 bases, with 21 bases spanning the gap. Here the CDR3 DNA reads TGTGCCAGTACCCTCCGGTTGCTATCCATAGACTATGGCTACACCTTC. Encoded protein: CASTLRLLSIDYGYTF.

This chain connects TRBV10-3 to TRBJ1-1; tentatively, D is TRBD1 (5 bases). The CDR3 is 15 amino acids. Germline CDR1 and CDR2: ENHRY and SYGVKD. Trimming took off 5 bases at V and 1 base at J, with 14 bases between the two ends. The CDR3 nucleotides are TGTGCCATCAGTCTCTTCGACAGTCCGAACACTGAAGCTTTCTTT. It yields the protein CAISLFDSPNTEAFF.

The rearrangement joins TRBV4-1 to TRBJ2-3, with a possible D match to TRBD1 (5 bases). The germline gives CDR1 MGHRA, CDR2 YSYEKL. Between the trimmed V and J ends, which lost 3 bases and 2 bases, there was a span of 15 bases. This CDR3 has 16 amino acids. CDR3 in amino acids: CASSQLRGVNTDTQYF. In DNA form, the CDR3 reads TGCGCCAGCAGCCAGCTAAGGGGCGTCAACACAGATACGCAGTATTTT.

This chain connects TRBV7-2 to TRBJ1-5; tentative D call: TRBD1 (6 bases). Germline V gene data show CDR1 as SGHTA and CDR2 as FQGNSA. V lost 0 bases and J 1 base, leaving 7 bases between the germline ends. The CDR3 loop spans 15 amino acids. CDR3: CASSLARGSNQPQHF. CDR3 DNA sequence: TGTGCCAGCAGCTTAGCCAGGGGAAGCAATCAGCCCCAGCATTTT.

This clone has only one observation. The V gene is TRBV9, the J gene TRBJ2-7; perhaps TRBD2 as D (6 bases). V was pared by 3 bases and J by 5 bases, with 15 bases between. The CDR3 has 14 amino acids. Germline V lookup: CDR1 SGDLS, CDR2 YYNGEE. CDR3 loop: CASSAALARDEQYF. In DNA form, the CDR3 reads TGTGCCAGCAGCGCGGCGCTAGCGAGGGACGAGCAGTACTTC. The whole variable domain, filled in from reference TRBV9 and TRBJ2-7, reads DSGVTQTPKHLITATGQRVTLRCSPRSGDLSVYWYQQSLDQGLQFLIQYYNGEERAKGNILERFSAQQFPDLHSELNLSSLELGDSALYFCASSAALARDEQYFGPGTRLTVT.

The rearrangement joins TRBV27 to TRBJ2-7; 11 positions match TRBD2. J gave up 5 bases and V 4 bases, and 7 bases lay outside the gene matches. Germline values: CDR1 MNHEY, CDR2 SMNVEV (reference sequence). This CDR3 spans 15 amino acids. The CDR3 nucleotides read TGTGCCAGCAGTTCCGAACTAGCGGGAGTCCACGAGCAGTACTTC. Protein: CASSSELAGVHEQYF.

This clone showed up just a few times. The V gene is TRBV2, the J gene TRBJ1-4, with 7 bases identical to TRBD1. CDR3 size: 15 residues. In germline, CDR1 is SNHLY, CDR2 FYNNEI. The J segment lost 2 bases and the V segment lost 6 bases, leaving 6 bases of the junction unmatched. The DNA of the CDR3 is TGTGCCAGCAGGCCAGGGGGTTCTACTAATGAAAAACTGTTTTTT. As protein: CASRPGGSTNEKLFF.

This clone was counted a single time. The chain's CDR3 is CASSAGTSGPHNEQFF. DNA of the CDR3: TGCGCCAGCAGCGCTGGGACTAGCGGGCCCCACAATGAGCAGTTCTTC. The V call is TRBV5-1, the J call TRBJ2-1, with 12 bases identical to TRBD2. Germline lookup yields CDR1 SGHRS and CDR2 YFSETQ. The junction had 7 bases not matched to a gene; V was cut back by 4 bases and J by 5 bases. The CDR3 is 16 amino acids.

The chain combines TRBV27 with TRBJ2-7; D remains unclear. V dropped 6 bases and J dropped 0 bases, with 9 bases sitting between them. The CDR3 is 13 amino acids. Per the germline V gene, CDR1 is MNHEY and CDR2 is SMNVEV (reference sequence). The CDR3 DNA reads TGTGCCAGCAGCCCACCGAGCTCCTACGAGCAGTACTTC. It translates to CASSPPSSYEQYF.

The V and J genes are TRBV5-5 and TRBJ2-5; D uncertain. CDR3 length equals 15 residues. Trimming stripped 0 bases from V and 0 bases from J, with 9 bases between. CDR1 and CDR2 (germline): SGHKS, YYEKEE (reference sequence). The CDR3 loop is CASSLVATNQETQYF. CDR3 DNA sequence: TGTGCCAGCAGCTTGGTTGCCACTAACCAAGAGACCCAGTACTTC.

The chain links TRBV2 to TRBJ2-1, with D unresolved. Germline CDR1 reads SNHLY; CDR2 reads FYNNEI. V lost 2 bases to trimming and J lost 10 bases, with 9 bases between them. The CDR3 extends over 12 amino acids. CDR3 sequence: CASSESSVEQFF. DNA of the CDR3: TGTGCCAGCAGTGAATCGTCCGTGGAGCAGTTCTTC. The full variable domain, its missing parts supplied by reference TRBV2 and TRBJ2-1, is EPEVTQTPSHQVTQMGQEVILRCVPISNHLYFYWYRQILGQKVEFLVSFYNNEISEKSEIFDDQFSVERPDGSNFTLKIRSTKLEDSAMYFCASSESSVEQFFGPGTRLTVL.

The V and J genes are TRBV5-1 and TRBJ1-2, with D tentatively TRBD1 (6 bases). Germline V gene lookup returns CDR1 SGHRS and CDR2 YFSETQ. Trimming stripped 0 bases from V and 5 bases from J, with 14 bases between. The CDR3 has 15 residues. The CDR3: CASSLAWGRGYGYTF. Written as DNA, the CDR3 is TGCGCCAGCAGCTTGGCCTGGGGCAGGGGATATGGCTACACCTTC.

The gene calls are TRBV20-1 and TRBJ2-7; no definite D call. V was cut by 1 base and J by 5 bases, with 6 bases left in between. CDR3 length: 11 amino acids. CDR1 DFQATT and CDR2 SNEGSKA come from the germline V gene (reference sequence). CDR3 amino acids: CSARGTHEQYF. In DNA form, the CDR3 reads TGCAGTGCTAGAGGAACTCACGAGCAGTACTTC.

This chain uses TRBV9 with TRBJ2-7; 9 nucleotides line up with TRBD2. Losses at the gene ends were 0 bases for V and 5 bases for J; bases not matched to a gene: 9. Per germline, CDR1 SGDLS and CDR2 YYNGEE. This CDR3 comprises 16 residues. The CDR3 sequence is CASSVEGGGANDEQYF. CDR3 bases: TGTGCCAGCAGCGTAGAAGGCGGGGGGGCTAACGACGAGCAGTACTTC.

The chain recombines TRBV6-6 with TRBJ1-2; possible D gene TRBD1, 5 bases. This CDR3 has 16 residues. V was shortened by 4 bases and J by 3 bases, with 18 bases between the two germline ends. Germline values: CDR1 MNHNY, CDR2 SVGAGI (reference sequence). Written as DNA, the CDR3 is TGTGCCAGCAGTTTCCCCAGGGTAAATAGTGACTATGGCTACACCTTC. This translates into CASSFPRVNSDYGYTF.

The V gene is TRBV28, the J gene TRBJ1-4; TRBD1 matches 9 bases. Germline V CDR1 and CDR2: MDHEN, SYDVKM. V shed 5 bases, J shed 7 bases, and the junction held 11 bases outside the gene matches. The CDR3 extends over 16 amino acids. CDR3: CASSTPGQGFSEKLFF. The CDR3 DNA reads TGTGCCAGCAGTACTCCGGGACAGGGCTTTAGTGAAAAACTGTTTTTT.

The chain carries TRBV2 and TRBJ2-1, with TRBD2 as a possible D gene (6 bases). Between the trimmed V and J ends, which lost 8 bases and 10 bases, there was a span of 27 bases. The CDR3 contains 16 residues. CDR1 and CDR2 from the germline V gene are SNHLY and FYNNEI. Written as DNA, the CDR3 is TGTGCCAGCCGAGTTGGGTTGGGCGGGGTCACCAGGGAGCAGTTCTTC. This translates into CASRVGLGGVTREQFF.

The J gene is TRBJ2-6, the V gene TRBV5-1; D remains ambiguous. Trimming removed 0 bases at V and 4 bases at J, with 11 bases between. CDR1 is SGHRS and CDR2 is YFSETQ in the germline V gene. The CDR3 length is 16 residues. In DNA form, the CDR3 reads TGCGCCAGCAGCTTGGACCGCGGAACCGGGGCCAACGTCCTGACTTTC. This gives the protein CASSLDRGTGANVLTF.

This chain connects TRBV6-1 to TRBJ2-7, with D hard to call. CDR1 is MNHNS, CDR2 SASEGT, per germline. The CDR3 spans 14 residues. V was clipped by 0 bases and J by 2 bases, with 8 bases between them. The CDR3 spells CASSEAAQTYEQYF. The CDR3 nucleotides are TGTGCCAGCAGTGAAGCGGCACAGACCTACGAGCAGTACTTC.

The chain employs TRBV4-1 and TRBJ1-5, with a possible D match to TRBD1 (5 bases). The CDR3 runs 17 residues. In germline, CDR1 is MGHRA, CDR2 YSYEKL. The V and J ends lost 0 bases and 2 bases respectively, with 14 bases between them. CDR3: CASSQDRAGQGNQPQHF. CDR3 nucleotide sequence: TGCGCCAGCAGCCAAGATCGGGCAGGGCAGGGCAATCAGCCCCAGCATTTT.

J is TRBJ2-2 and V is TRBV18; tentatively, D is TRBD2 (6 bases). Between the trimmed V and J ends, which lost 1 base and 6 bases, there was a span of 15 bases. The CDR3 covers 16 residues. Germline V lookup: CDR1 KGHSH, CDR2 LQKENI. CDR3 in amino acids: CASSPQETSFAGELFF. The CDR3 region has the DNA TGTGCCAGCTCACCACAGGAAACTAGCTTCGCCGGGGAGCTGTTTTTT.

The V gene is TRBV23-1, the J gene TRBJ2-5, with D unclear. TRBV23-1 falls under the ORF class, with uncertain function. The germline V and J ends were trimmed by 0 bases and 3 bases, with 8 bases remaining between them. There are 14 residues in the CDR3. Here the CDR3 DNA reads TGCGCCAGCAGTCAATCGGCCCAGAAAGAGACCCAGTACTTC. It specifies CASSQSAQKETQYF.

The chain is built from TRBV5-1 and TRBJ1-3; D possibly corresponds to TRBD1 (6 bases). The ends were cut back, 1 base at V and 3 bases at J, with 8 bases in the middle. In germline, CDR1 is SGHRS, CDR2 YFSETQ. This CDR3 contains 14 residues. CDR3 in DNA: TGCGCCAGCAGCTTGACAGGGCTTGGAAACACCATATATTTT. Its protein is CASSLTGLGNTIYF.

The chain has TRBV30 and TRBJ2-4, with TRBD1 as a possible D gene (6 bases). Deletions cut 1 base from V and 8 bases from J, with 21 bases between. This CDR3 is 16 amino acids long. From germline, CDR1 is GTSNPN and CDR2 SVGIG (reference sequence). The chain's CDR3 is CAWSAPPGQGKDIQYF. CDR3 nucleotides: TGTGCCTGGAGTGCCCCCCCGGGGCAGGGGAAGGACATTCAGTACTTC.

The V gene is TRBV5-6, the J gene TRBJ2-6; a weak D match, TRBD2 (7 bases). This CDR3 spans 18 amino acids. The V and J ends lost 4 bases and 2 bases respectively, with 19 bases between them. Germline V gives CDR1 SGHDT, CDR2 YYEEEE. CDR3 DNA: TGTGCCAGCAGCCCGAGGGGGGGGTTCCCACCTGGGGCCAACGTCCTGACTTTC. Encoded protein: CASSPRGGFPPGANVLTF.